This TCR beta chain was identified in a study of graft-versus-host responses after intestinal transplantation. TCRdb's table, derived via immunoSEQ multiplex PCR, lists solely in-frame clones and lacks some. The data hold some 150,000 clones, with about 90% observed a single time. Trimming removed 7 bases from V and 3 bases from J, with 17 bases in between. Germline CDR1 is SGHRS and CDR2 is YFSETQ. The CDR3 is 15 amino acids. On this clone: No antigen is known for it.

The source material was unstimulated CD4+ T cells sorted from spleen or lymph node cells, sampled before intestinal transplant. The chain has TRBV5-1 and TRBJ2-1; D possibly corresponds to TRBD2 (5 bases). The receptor's source is a human donor who received an intestinal transplant. CDR3 sequence reads: CASGLTRQYYNEQFF. For the CDR3, the DNA is TGCGCCAGCGGGTTAACTAGGCAGTACTACAATGAGCAGTTCTTC.